Included here is one T cell receptor beta chain sequence, with context. The record originates from a study of blood T cell repertoires in COVID-19. Profiling relied on immunoSEQ multiplex PCR, and the TCRdb table lists in-frame clones only, not all of them. The table has tens of thousands of clones, about 72% seen once; the top ten hold roughly 15%. This CDR3 has 15 amino acids. Germline V gene lookup returns CDR1 KGHSH and CDR2 LQKENI. Trimming removed 3 bases from V and 5 bases from J, with 11 bases in between. J is TRBJ1-6 and V is TRBV18; no clear D gene. Sequenced sample: peripheral blood. This receptor was taken from a man aged 65 to 79 with active or convalescent COVID-19. For the CDR3, the DNA is TGTGCCAGCTCACCGGGTGAGGCGGATAATTCACCCCTCCACTTT. Translating gives CASSPGEADNSPLHF. Drawing the rest from reference TRBV18 and TRBJ1-6, the complete variable domain is NAGVMQNPRHLVRRRGQEARLRCSPMKGHSHVYWYRQLPEEGLKFMVYLQKENIIDESGMPKERFSAEFPKEGPSILRIQQVVRGDSAAYFCASSPGEADNSPLHFGNGTRLTVT.